The rows below give T cell receptor beta chains drawn from one sample of a study of tumor-infiltrating lymphocytes in oesophageal squamous cell carcinoma. TCRdb called the PCR reads again in MiXCR, with one record for every CDR3 protein. This sample has 15,000 to 20,000 distinct CDR3 sequences, with about 40% found just once. Sequencing used blood. These receptors were taken from a female donor with esophageal squamous cell carcinoma. CDR3s include the opening cysteine and the closing phenylalanine or tryptophan. The order of the fields is J gene, CDR3 length, clone size, V gene, D gene, CDR3 DNA, CDR3 protein. A D gene is named only where the DNA matches it firmly. Size is omitted from some rows. Given values are once, few, many or a class for expanded clones.

J gene: TRBJ2-7
CDR3 length: 15
clone size: -
V gene: TRBV7-2
D gene: TRBD2
CDR3 DNA: TGTGCCAGCAGCTTAAACCCTAGCGGGAGTTACGAGCAGTACTTC
CDR3 protein: CASSLNPSGSYEQYF

J gene: TRBJ1-1
CDR3 length: 11
clone size: many
V gene: TRBV6-1
D gene: -
CDR3 DNA: TGTGCCAGCAGTTTTAGCGCTGAAGCTTTCTTT
CDR3 protein: CASSFSAEAFF

J gene: TRBJ2-7
CDR3 length: 13
clone size: -
V gene: TRBV7-2
D gene: -
CDR3 DNA: TGTGCCAGCAGGGGCGGACTAAAGGGCGAGCAGTACTTC
CDR3 protein: CASRGGLKGEQYF

J gene: TRBJ2-2
CDR3 length: 13
clone size: -
V gene: TRBV2
D gene: TRBD1
CDR3 DNA: TGTGCCAGCAGTACGACAGGGACCGGGGAGCTGTTTTTT
CDR3 protein: CASSTTGTGELFF

J gene: TRBJ2-3
CDR3 length: 13
clone size: medium-sized
V gene: TRBV12-3/TRBV12-4
D gene: -
CDR3 DNA: TGTGCCAGCACCGACTACTTCACAGATACGCAGTATTTT
CDR3 protein: CASTDYFTDTQYF

J gene: TRBJ2-5
CDR3 length: 16
clone size: -
V gene: TRBV19
D gene: TRBD2
CDR3 DNA: TGTGCCAGCGCCTCCTTGGGGGGGAGGACCCAAGAGACCCAGTACTTC
CDR3 protein: CASASLGGRTQETQYF

J gene: TRBJ2-3
CDR3 length: 14
clone size: -
V gene: TRBV7-9
D gene: -
CDR3 DNA: TGTGCCAGCAGCGGCCCGGGGGGCCAAGATACGCGGTATTTT
CDR3 protein: CASSGPGGQDTRYF

J gene: TRBJ2-1
CDR3 length: 15
clone size: -
V gene: TRBV28
D gene: TRBD2
CDR3 DNA: TGTGCCAGCAGTTTTTTACTAGCGGGGAACAATGAGCAGTTCTTC
CDR3 protein: CASSFLLAGNNEQFF

J gene: TRBJ2-3
CDR3 length: 15
clone size: -
V gene: TRBV7-6
D gene: TRBD2
CDR3 DNA: TGTGCCAGCAGCTTAGTGCTAGCGGGAGCCGATACGCAGTATTTT
CDR3 protein: CASSLVLAGADTQYF

J gene: TRBJ2-5
CDR3 length: 14
clone size: -
V gene: TRBV7-3
D gene: TRBD2
CDR3 DNA: TGTGCCAGCAGCCCCTTGGGAGGGCGAGAGACCCAGTACTTC
CDR3 protein: CASSPLGGRETQYF

J gene: TRBJ2-2
CDR3 length: 12
clone size: -
V gene: TRBV7-3
D gene: -
CDR3 DNA: TGTGCCAGCAGCTTCAACACCGGGGAGCTGTTTTTT
CDR3 protein: CASSFNTGELFF

J gene: TRBJ2-5
CDR3 length: 12
clone size: few
V gene: TRBV3-1
D gene: -
CDR3 DNA: TGTGCCAGCACCGGGACACAAGAGACCCAGTACTTC
CDR3 protein: CASTGTQETQYF

J gene: TRBJ2-6
CDR3 length: 15
clone size: many
V gene: TRBV7-9
D gene: -
CDR3 DNA: -
CDR3 protein: CASSLDRVWRLHLRF

J gene: TRBJ2-3
CDR3 length: 15
clone size: -
V gene: TRBV7-6
D gene: TRBD2
CDR3 DNA: TGTGCTAGCAGCCCACGGGGGGGACGGGGGGAGACCCAGTATTTT
CDR3 protein: CASSPRGGRGETQYF

J gene: TRBJ2-1
CDR3 length: 15
clone size: medium-sized
V gene: TRBV6-1
D gene: TRBD2
CDR3 DNA: TGTGCCAGCAGCTCAATAGCGGGGGACTACAATGAGCAGTTCTTC
CDR3 protein: CASSSIAGDYNEQFF

J gene: TRBJ2-1
CDR3 length: 11
clone size: -
V gene: TRBV28
D gene: -
CDR3 DNA: TGTGCCAGCAGTTCCCCAGATGAGCAGTTCTTC
CDR3 protein: CASSSPDEQFF

J gene: TRBJ2-7
CDR3 length: 17
clone size: -
V gene: TRBV11-2
D gene: -
CDR3 DNA: TGTGCCAGCAGCTTAGGTCGGGGCACTTACCTCTCCTACGAGCAGTACTTC
CDR3 protein: CASSLGRGTYLSYEQYF

J gene: TRBJ2-3
CDR3 length: 18
clone size: -
V gene: TRBV28
D gene: TRBD1
CDR3 DNA: TGTGCCAGCAGTTTCCCGTCCGGACAGGGTAGTCCGACAGATACGCAGTATTTT
CDR3 protein: CASSFPSGQGSPTDTQYF

J gene: TRBJ2-3
CDR3 length: 16
clone size: -
V gene: TRBV7-2
D gene: TRBD2
CDR3 DNA: TGTGCCAGCAGCCCCTCGGACGGGAGGCGGGCAGATACGCAGTATTTT
CDR3 protein: CASSPSDGRRADTQYF

J gene: TRBJ2-6
CDR3 length: 18
clone size: medium-sized
V gene: TRBV7-6
D gene: -
CDR3 DNA: TGTGCCAGCAGCCGGGGGAGGGGGGTTCTTTCTGGGGCCAACGTCCTGACTTTC
CDR3 protein: CASSRGRGVLSGANVLTF

J gene: TRBJ1-5
CDR3 length: 14
clone size: many
V gene: TRBV28
D gene: -
CDR3 DNA: TGTGCCAGCAGTTTCAAAGGATCAGGTCAGCCCCAGCATTTT
CDR3 protein: CASSFKGSGQPQHF

J gene: TRBJ2-5
CDR3 length: 14
clone size: once
V gene: TRBV7-2
D gene: -
CDR3 DNA: TGTGCCAGCAGCGTAGATGTCCACCAAGAGACCCAGTACTTC
CDR3 protein: CASSVDVHQETQYF

J gene: TRBJ2-7
CDR3 length: 15
clone size: -
V gene: TRBV6-1
D gene: TRBD1
CDR3 DNA: TGTGCCAGCAGTGAAGTTAGCCAGGGGGCCTACGAGCAGTACTTC
CDR3 protein: CASSEVSQGAYEQYF

J gene: TRBJ2-7
CDR3 length: 15
clone size: -
V gene: TRBV6-6
D gene: -
CDR3 DNA: TGTGCCAGCAGTTATACGGGAAAATCGGCCTACGAGCAGTACTTC
CDR3 protein: CASSYTGKSAYEQYF

J gene: TRBJ2-5
CDR3 length: 14
clone size: medium-sized
V gene: TRBV6-6
D gene: -
CDR3 DNA: TGTGCCAGCAGTTACTGGGGGGCGCGGGAGACCCAGTACTTC
CDR3 protein: CASSYWGARETQYF

J gene: TRBJ2-1
CDR3 length: 16
clone size: -
V gene: TRBV28
D gene: -
CDR3 DNA: TGTGCCAGCAGTTTACCCTCGGAGGGCGGCTACAATGAGCAGTTCTTC
CDR3 protein: CASSLPSEGGYNEQFF

J gene: TRBJ1-2
CDR3 length: 15
clone size: -
V gene: TRBV27
D gene: -
CDR3 DNA: TGTGCCAGCAGTCCGTCCCCGGACAGCCTGGGGGGCTACACCTTC
CDR3 protein: CASSPSPDSLGGYTF

J gene: TRBJ2-1
CDR3 length: 17
clone size: -
V gene: TRBV6-5
D gene: TRBD2
CDR3 DNA: TGTGCCAGCAGTAGCCGGACTAGCCATCCTTCCTACAATGAGCAGTTCTTC
CDR3 protein: CASSSRTSHPSYNEQFF

J gene: TRBJ2-1
CDR3 length: 12
clone size: few
V gene: TRBV6-1
D gene: -
CDR3 DNA: TGTGCCAGCAGACTAGACACTAATGAGCAGTTCTTC
CDR3 protein: CASRLDTNEQFF

J gene: TRBJ2-7
CDR3 length: 14
clone size: -
V gene: TRBV9
D gene: TRBD1
CDR3 DNA: TGTGCCAGCAGCCCCCGACAGGGTTTCCACGAGCAGTACTTC
CDR3 protein: CASSPRQGFHEQYF

J gene: TRBJ1-1
CDR3 length: 14
clone size: -
V gene: TRBV6-1
D gene: TRBD1
CDR3 DNA: TGTGCCAGCGGCAGGACAGGGCGGGGCACTGAAGCTTTCTTT
CDR3 protein: CASGRTGRGTEAFF

J gene: TRBJ2-7
CDR3 length: 13
clone size: many
V gene: TRBV7-6
D gene: -
CDR3 DNA: TGTGCCAGCAGCTTAGTTCTAAGCTACGAGCAGTACTTC
CDR3 protein: CASSLVLSYEQYF

J gene: TRBJ2-6
CDR3 length: 15
clone size: many
V gene: TRBV28
D gene: TRBD2
CDR3 DNA: TGTGCCAGTCGGGGGGGGGGAGCTGGGGCCAACGTCCTGACTTTC
CDR3 protein: CASRGGGAGANVLTF

J gene: TRBJ2-1
CDR3 length: 15
clone size: few
V gene: TRBV7-2
D gene: -
CDR3 DNA: TGTGCCAGCAGCTTAGATGTCAGCTCCTACAATGAGCAGTTCTTC
CDR3 protein: CASSLDVSSYNEQFF

J gene: TRBJ2-7
CDR3 length: 15
clone size: -
V gene: TRBV11-2
D gene: -
CDR3 DNA: TGTGCCAGCAGCCAACATCGTCTCTCTCCCTACGAGCAGTACTTC
CDR3 protein: CASSQHRLSPYEQYF

J gene: TRBJ2-1
CDR3 length: 14
clone size: -
V gene: TRBV7-6
D gene: TRBD1
CDR3 DNA: TGTGCTAGCAGTCGGGGACAGGGTGTCTATGAGCAGTTCTTC
CDR3 protein: CASSRGQGVYEQFF

J gene: TRBJ2-7
CDR3 length: 15
clone size: -
V gene: TRBV7-6
D gene: TRBD2
CDR3 DNA: TGTGCCAGCAGCCCCGGGACTACATACTCCTACGAGCAGTACTTC
CDR3 protein: CASSPGTTYSYEQYF

J gene: TRBJ2-5
CDR3 length: 15
clone size: -
V gene: TRBV24-1
D gene: -
CDR3 DNA: TGTGCCACCAGTGATCCTGGACGGGGGCAAGAGACCCAGTACTTC
CDR3 protein: CATSDPGRGQETQYF

J gene: TRBJ1-5
CDR3 length: 15
clone size: many
V gene: TRBV6-1
D gene: -
CDR3 DNA: TGTGCCAGCAGGGTCTCCGGGGTAGTAGGCCAGCCCCAGCATTTT
CDR3 protein: CASRVSGVVGQPQHF

J gene: TRBJ2-5
CDR3 length: 16
clone size: few
V gene: TRBV7-9
D gene: -
CDR3 DNA: TGTGCCAGCAGCCCTATCCGGGACGGGGCGGAGGAGACCCAGTACTTC
CDR3 protein: CASSPIRDGAEETQYF

J gene: TRBJ2-1
CDR3 length: 15
clone size: few
V gene: TRBV7-2
D gene: TRBD1
CDR3 DNA: TGTGCCAGCAGCTTAGATCCAGGGGGCGTGAATGAGCAGTTCTTC
CDR3 protein: CASSLDPGGVNEQFF

J gene: TRBJ2-5
CDR3 length: 14
clone size: -
V gene: TRBV6-1
D gene: -
CDR3 DNA: TGTGCCAGCAGTGAAGCGGGTTCTAGCGAGACCCAGTACTTC
CDR3 protein: CASSEAGSSETQYF

J gene: TRBJ2-1
CDR3 length: 14
clone size: few
V gene: TRBV12-3/TRBV12-4
D gene: TRBD1
CDR3 DNA: TGTGCCAGCAGTCCGGGACAGGACTACAATGAGCAGTTCTTC
CDR3 protein: CASSPGQDYNEQFF

J gene: TRBJ2-3
CDR3 length: 13
clone size: few
V gene: TRBV7-3
D gene: -
CDR3 DNA: TGTGCCAGCAGCTTTTCGGGGTTGGATACGCAGTATTTT
CDR3 protein: CASSFSGLDTQYF

J gene: TRBJ2-5
CDR3 length: 14
clone size: -
V gene: TRBV12-3/TRBV12-4
D gene: TRBD1
CDR3 DNA: TGTGCCAGCAGTCTCAGGGGGCAGAGGGAGACCCAGTACTTC
CDR3 protein: CASSLRGQRETQYF

J gene: TRBJ1-2
CDR3 length: 14
clone size: -
V gene: TRBV6-6
D gene: -
CDR3 DNA: TGTGCCAGCACCCGCCGAGGGGTTAACTATGGCTACACCTTC
CDR3 protein: CASTRRGVNYGYTF

J gene: TRBJ1-2
CDR3 length: 13
clone size: -
V gene: TRBV28
D gene: -
CDR3 DNA: TGTGCCAGCAGGGCGCCCCATGACTATGGCTACACCTTC
CDR3 protein: CASRAPHDYGYTF

J gene: TRBJ2-1
CDR3 length: 14
clone size: medium-sized
V gene: TRBV7-2
D gene: -
CDR3 DNA: TGTGCCAGCAGCTCTCTAGCGTCGTACAATGAGCAGTTCTTC
CDR3 protein: CASSSLASYNEQFF

J gene: TRBJ2-7
CDR3 length: 14
clone size: -
V gene: TRBV20-1
D gene: TRBD1
CDR3 DNA: TGCAGTGCTAGAGAGGGACAGGACTACGGAGAGCAGTACTTC
CDR3 protein: CSAREGQDYGEQYF

J gene: TRBJ1-2
CDR3 length: 12
clone size: -
V gene: TRBV20-1
D gene: -
CDR3 DNA: TGCAGTGCTAGAGATCCTACAACGAATTACACCTTC
CDR3 protein: CSARDPTTNYTF

J gene: TRBJ2-7
CDR3 length: 13
clone size: medium-sized
V gene: TRBV5-6
D gene: -
CDR3 DNA: TGTGCCAGCAGCTGGGGACGAACAGGTGAGCAGTACTTC
CDR3 protein: CASSWGRTGEQYF

J gene: TRBJ2-1
CDR3 length: 13
clone size: -
V gene: TRBV7-2
D gene: -
CDR3 DNA: TGTGCCAACTCCCCCACCTATTGCTACGAGCAGTTCTTC
CDR3 protein: CANSPTYCYEQFF

J gene: TRBJ1-1
CDR3 length: 13
clone size: -
V gene: TRBV18
D gene: -
CDR3 DNA: TGTGCCAGCTCACTACAGACGAACACTGAAGCTTTCTTT
CDR3 protein: CASSLQTNTEAFF

J gene: TRBJ2-7
CDR3 length: 16
clone size: few
V gene: TRBV7-2
D gene: TRBD2
CDR3 DNA: TGTGCCAGCAGCGCGGCCTGGGGCGGGGGGGTCTACGAGCAGTACTTC
CDR3 protein: CASSAAWGGGVYEQYF